Here is one TCR beta chain with its context. The CDR3 runs 15 residues. CDR1 and CDR2 (germline): SGHNT, YYREEE (reference sequence). With 4 bases clipped from V and 6 bases from J, the junction kept 7 bases outside the gene matches. This entry is derived from a study of shared clonotypes between healthy human individuals. Assay used: immunoSEQ multiplex PCR; TCRdb lists only in-frame clones, some missing. The sample yields roughly 500,000 clones, around 74% seen once. The study used about 90 million PBMCs per unsorted sample for genomic DNA. Sequencing was performed on PBMCs. The TCR originated in a woman in her thirties or forties in good health. Some clones in this sample may be carry-over from other donors' samples. The chain employs TRBV5-4 and TRBJ1-2; 12 bases align to TRBD1. The CDR3: CASSPRDRGLHGYTF. CDR3 DNA: TGTGCCAGCAGCCCCAGGGACAGGGGGCTTCATGGCTACACCTTC.